This is a list of T cell receptor beta chains from one sample in a study of blood T cell repertoires in COVID-19. Profiled with immunoSEQ multiplex PCR; TCRdb holds only in-frame clones, not every one. The sample records 43,000 or so clones, approximately 86% being singletons. The sequenced sample consisted of peripheral blood. The receptors derive from a woman aged 80 or over with active COVID-19. The CDR3 runs from the conserved cysteine through the conserved F or W. A D gene is named only where the DNA matches it firmly. Clone size is given for some rows only: seen once, a few or many times, or a class if the clone is expanded.

TRBJ1-2	TRBV27	TRBD1	once	TGTGCCACCGGGACAGCTTCTAACTATGGCTACACCTTC	CATGTASNYGYTF
TRBJ2-3	TRBV28	TRBD1	once	TGTGCCAGCAGTTTATTCACAGGGGCCCCTAGCACAGATACGCAGTATTTT	CASSLFTGAPSTDTQYF
TRBJ1-2	TRBV28	.	.	TGTGCCAGCAGGCCCGGACAGCCTAACTATGGCTACACCTTC	CASRPGQPNYGYTF
TRBJ1-5	TRBV24-1	.	.	TGTGCCACCAGACAGGGCAATCAGCCCCAGCATTTT	CATRQGNQPQHF
TRBJ2-1	TRBV9	TRBD1	.	TGTGCCAGCAGCGTTACCGTAGGGACAGGGTTCGATGAGCAGTTCTTC	CASSVTVGTGFDEQFF
TRBJ1-1	TRBV6-5	.	.	TGTGCCAGCAGTTACGCCCACCGTGGCATGAACACTGAAGCTTTCTTT	CASSYAHRGMNTEAFF
TRBJ1-5	TRBV27	TRBD1	.	TGTGCCAGCAGTCACCGACAGGGAAGGTCCCAGCATTTT	CASSHRQGRSQHF
TRBJ2-3	TRBV4-3	TRBD2	.	TGCGCCAGCAGCGGTGGAGCAAGGGAGGGTACGCAGTATTTT	CASSGGAREGTQYF
TRBJ2-3	TRBV6-6	.	once	TGTGTATCTCGGGGAGGCACAGATACGCAGTATTTT	CVSRGGTDTQYF
TRBJ1-5	TRBV7-2	TRBD1	.	TGTGCCAGCAGCTCCGGACAGGGAGGTTCGGGGAGCAATCAGCCCCAGCATTTT	CASSSGQGGSGSNQPQHF
TRBJ2-5	TRBV7-7	TRBD2	.	TGTGCTAGCAGTTACGGACTAGCGGGGGGACGCCAGGGGACCCAGTACTTC	CASSYGLAGGRQGTQYF
TRBJ2-3	TRBV7-2	TRBD2	.	TGTGCCAGCACACCGGGGGGGGCCGGGGAAGATACGCAGTATTTT	CASTPGGAGEDTQYF
TRBJ1-2	TRBV6-5	TRBD1	.	TGTGCCAGCAGTTCCTTCGACAGGGGAAACTATGGCTACACCTTC	CASSSFDRGNYGYTF
TRBJ1-6	TRBV2	TRBD1	.	TGTGCCAGCAGTCGACAGGGTAATTCACCCCTCCACTTT	CASSRQGNSPLHF
TRBJ1-5	TRBV28	.	.	TGTGCCAGCAGCCCCGGGACACATAGCAATCAGCCCCAGCATTTT	CASSPGTHSNQPQHF
TRBJ2-7	TRBV30	.	.	TGTGCCTGGAGCCTTAGTGACTACGAGCAGTACTTC	CAWSLSDYEQYF
TRBJ2-2	TRBV5-4	TRBD2	.	TGTGCCAGCAGCCCGCGGGGGGGCCAGGACACCGGGGAGCTGTTTTTT	CASSPRGGQDTGELFF
TRBJ2-5	TRBV7-2	.	once	TGTGCCAGCAGCTTCGACACCGAGACCCAGTACTTC	CASSFDTETQYF
TRBJ1-2	TRBV10-3	TRBD1	.	TGTGCCATCAGTTCGGGACAGGGCTCACTCTATGGCTACACCTTC	CAISSGQGSLYGYTF
TRBJ1-3	TRBV28	.	once	TGTGCCAGCAGTCCGACAGGCTCTGGAAACACCATATATTTT	CASSPTGSGNTIYF
TRBJ2-7	TRBV27	TRBD1	.	TGTGCCAGCAGTTTATCGAGAGGGGGCGCCAGGGACGAGCAGTACTTC	CASSLSRGGARDEQYF
TRBJ2-1	TRBV3-1/TRBV3-2	.	.	TGTGCCAGCAGCCAAAACAGGGACAATGAGCAGTTCTTC	CASSQNRDNEQFF
TRBJ1-5	TRBV19	.	few	TGTGCCAGTACCCCTAGCCCCTACAGGGCGAATCAGCCCCAGCATTTT	CASTPSPYRANQPQHF
TRBJ1-2	TRBV14	TRBD1	.	TGTGCCAGCAGCACAGGGGGCGGCTATGGCTACACCTTC	CASSTGGGYGYTF
TRBJ2-5	TRBV7-2	TRBD2	.	TGTGCCAGCAGCCATAGAGGACTAGCGATCCAAGAGACCCAGTACTTC	CASSHRGLAIQETQYF
TRBJ2-7	TRBV12-3/TRBV12-4	.	.	TGTGCCAGCAGTTTACTCGACGAGCAGTACTTC	CASSLLDEQYF
TRBJ2-5	TRBV18	TRBD2	.	TGTGCCAGCTCGGGATTAGCGGGGAGTCTTCAAGAGACCCAGTACTTC	CASSGLAGSLQETQYF
TRBJ2-3	TRBV15	TRBD1	.	TGTGCCACCAGTCCGTGGGGACAGGGTGCCGATACGCAGTATTTT	CATSPWGQGADTQYF
TRBJ2-1	TRBV19	TRBD1	.	TGTGCCAGTAGTATAAACCCTAGACAGGGTTACAATGAGCAGTTCTTC	CASSINPRQGYNEQFF
TRBJ1-2	TRBV5-4	TRBD1	.	TGTGCCAGCAGCTTCCAAGGACAGGGGGTTTCTGGCTACACCTTC	CASSFQGQGVSGYTF
TRBJ1-1	TRBV7-9	.	.	TGTGCCAGCAGCTTAGCGACGGGGAGCACTGAAGCTTTCTTT	CASSLATGSTEAFF
TRBJ1-6	TRBV6-5	.	.	TGTGCCAGCAAGAAGGGGTCCTATAATTCACCCCTCCACTTT	CASKKGSYNSPLHF
TRBJ1-5	TRBV19	.	.	TGTGCCAGTAGTTCGGAGGCCCATGGTCAGCCCCAGCATTTT	CASSSEAHGQPQHF
TRBJ2-2	TRBV7-3	TRBD2	few	TGTGCCAGCAGCCGAACCGGGACTAGCCCCGGGGAGCTGTTTTTT	CASSRTGTSPGELFF
TRBJ2-2	TRBV7-2	.	.	TGTGCCAGCAGCTCCGGGGTGGGCACCGGGGAGCTGTTTTTT	CASSSGVGTGELFF
TRBJ2-7	TRBV6-2/TRBV6-3	TRBD1	.	TGTGCCAGCAGCATCGACGGACAGGGAATGCGGGAGCAGTACTTC	CASSIDGQGMREQYF
TRBJ1-2	TRBV29-1	.	.	TGCAGCGTTGTTGATGGGCATGGCTACACCTTC	CSVVDGHGYTF
TRBJ2-6	TRBV19	TRBD2	.	TGTGCCAGCGGCGGGGGAACCTCTGGGGCCAACGTCCTGACTTTC	CASGGGTSGANVLTF
TRBJ2-1	TRBV29-1	.	.	TGCAGCGTTGAAGAGGCTGAGCAGTTCTTC	CSVEEAEQFF
TRBJ1-4	TRBV15	TRBD1	.	TGTGCCACCAGCCCAACGGCAGGGGGCGGTGAAAAACTGTTTTTT	CATSPTAGGGEKLFF
TRBJ2-1	TRBV19	.	.	TGTGCCAGTAGTATGGGGCGGGGTAATATCAATGAGCAGTTCTTC	CASSMGRGNINEQFF
TRBJ1-1	TRBV7-2	.	.	TGTGCCAGCAGCTTAGCGCTCCTCACACAGGTTAGCGAAGCTTTCTTT	CASSLALLTQVSEAFF
TRBJ2-2	TRBV28	.	.	TGTGCCAGCACCTCCGCGTCCCTATCCTCCGGGGAGCTGTTTTTT	CASTSASLSSGELFF
TRBJ2-3	TRBV15	.	.	TGTGCCACCAGGCGCGTCGGGGGTTTCACAGATACGCAGTATTTT	CATRRVGGFTDTQYF
TRBJ2-1	TRBV19	TRBD2	.	TGTGCCAGTAGTACTACTAGCGGGGCCTACAATGAGCAGTTCTTC	CASSTTSGAYNEQFF
TRBJ2-1	TRBV7-3	.	.	TGTGCCAGCAGCTTACGAGCGAGCTCCTACAATGAGCAGTTCTTC	CASSLRASSYNEQFF
TRBJ2-1	TRBV14	.	.	TGTGCCAGCAGCCAAGATCGCCCACTTAACGATGAGCAGTTCTTC	CASSQDRPLNDEQFF
TRBJ1-1	TRBV7-9	.	.	TGTGCCAGCAGCTTAGCGCTTGGGGAGGGCACTGAAGCTTTCTTT	CASSLALGEGTEAFF
TRBJ2-3	TRBV6-6	.	.	TGTGCCAGCAGGACTCTTGAGGGGGGGGCAGATACGCAGTATTTT	CASRTLEGGADTQYF
TRBJ1-3	TRBV28	.	.	TGTGCCAGCAGTATCTCCCAACCGAGCTCTGGAAACACCATATATTTT	CASSISQPSSGNTIYF
TRBJ2-1	TRBV4-2	TRBD1	.	TGTGCCAGCAGCCAAGGGACAGGGGGACCCTACAATGAGCAGTTCTTC	CASSQGTGGPYNEQFF
TRBJ1-1	TRBV6-6	.	.	TGTGCCAGCACCTCTAAAGAGTTCGCGACTGAAGCTTTCTTT	CASTSKEFATEAFF
TRBJ1-2	TRBV5-5	TRBD1	.	TGTGCCAGCAGCGCCGACAGGGTACCCCTTAACTATGGCTACACCTTC	CASSADRVPLNYGYTF
TRBJ1-1	TRBV9	.	.	TGTGCCAGCAGCGTAGACAGGGTGAACACTGAAGCTTTCTTT	CASSVDRVNTEAFF
TRBJ2-1	TRBV12-3/TRBV12-4	.	.	TGTGCCAGCAAAGCTGGAGACAATGAGCAGTTCTTC	CASKAGDNEQFF